This T cell receptor (beta chain) was recorded in a study of blood T cell repertoires in COVID-19. There are 13 residues in the CDR3. The V gene lost 4 bases and the J gene lost 3 bases, with 9 bases spanning the gap. In the authors' workflow: Amplification of reference gene primers provided the estimated nucleated cell counts. Assay used: immunoSEQ multiplex PCR; TCRdb lists only in-frame clones, some missing. The DNA was the basis for D and trimming; V, J and clone size are from that table. The data contain hundreds of thousands of clones, around 86% of them singletons. The clonotype was recovered from a man aged 50-59 years with COVID-19, enrolled during active disease. The chain recombines TRBV12-3 or TRBV12-4 with TRBJ1-1; D might be TRBD1 (5 bases). Sequenced input: peripheral blood. The CDR3 spells CASSSRTYTEAFF. The CDR3 DNA reads TGTGCCAGCAGTTCGAGGACATACACTGAAGCTTTCTTT.